This entry concerns a single T cell receptor (beta chain). Its antigen is not known. The data are from a study of cytomegalovirus exposure and HLA in healthy donors. Study findings and constraints: A later analysis showed HLA-associated TCR beta chains outstripping equally common others in clonal expansion.

The J segment lost 4 bases and the V segment lost 3 bases, leaving 2 bases of the junction unmatched. CDR1 and CDR2 (germline): SGHRS, YFSETQ. This CDR3 has 13 amino acids. Researchers ran the PCR with 60 Vbeta and 13 Jbeta primers. Per the authors' pipeline: Later analysis identified 65 million to 80 million unique TCR beta chains, approximately 10 million shared. The protocol was immunoSEQ multiplex PCR, while the TCRdb copy is restricted to in-frame clones and leaves out a portion. V and J calls and clone size are given by that table; D and trimming were obtained from the DNA. The data hold around 150,000 clones, with 75% to 85% observed a single time.

The sequenced sample was PBMCs. The chain recombines TRBV5-1 with TRBJ1-1, with TRBD1 matching over 8 bases. The receptor was isolated from a human donor in good health. CDR3 in amino acids: CASSSTGGTEAFF. The DNA of the CDR3 is TGCGCCAGCAGCTCAACAGGGGGCACTGAAGCTTTCTTT.